This T cell receptor beta chain was retrieved from a study of T cell repertoires in cytomegalovirus infection. Across the whole study: CMV infection together with matching HLA type was indicated by public TCR beta signatures.

V dropped 5 bases and J dropped 8; count of bases not matched to a gene: 7. The CDR3 is made up of 13 amino acids. From germline, CDR1 is MDHEN and CDR2 SYDVKM. TCRdb analysed the reads with MiXCR anew, one entry per CDR3 protein. The table records approximately 500,000 distinct CDR3 sequences, approximately 15% of them present only once. Study results and caveats: Of the TCR beta families, the public ones yielded a cumulative frequency that identified carriers of CMV plus the relevant HLA. Ex vivo, HLA-C-restricted CMV-specific TCR beta clonotypes prevailed over the rest of the response.

Turning to this clonotype: Antigen: not known.

The genes are TRBV28 and TRBJ1-2; 8 nucleotides line up with TRBD1. The source of this sequence is a human donor in good health (CMV status not recorded). Some clones in this sample may be carry-over from other donors' samples. Sequencing was performed on CD8+ T cells from PBMCs. CDR3 sequence: CASSDQGAIGYTF. In DNA form, the CDR3 reads TGTGCCAGCAGTGACCAGGGGGCGATCGGCTACACCTTC.